The rows below give T cell receptor beta chains drawn from one sample of a study of breast tumors, draining lymph nodes, adjacent tissues. TCRdb redid the calling of the multiplex PCR reads with MiXCR, one entry per CDR3 protein. The profile shows about 12,000 distinct CDR3 sequences, about 70% of them singletons. The sample consisted of tumor-adjacent breast tissue. The receptors derive from a female donor with breast cancer. Some clones in this sample may be carry-over from other donors' samples. The CDR3 runs from the conserved cysteine through the conserved F or W. D genes are given only for firm matches. The size field is filled for only some rows; it gives once, few, many or a size class.

>TRBV6-5|14|.|TRBJ2-3|.
CASRGAFGTDTQYF
TGTGCCAGCAGGGGGGCATTCGGTACAGATACGCAGTATTTT
>TRBV12-3/TRBV12-4|13|.|TRBJ1-6|many
CASSFFANSPLHF
TGTGCCAGCAGTTTTTTCGCGAATTCACCCCTCCACTTT
>TRBV10-3|12|.|TRBJ2-7|.
CAITDSSYEQYF
TGTGCCATAACGGACAGTTCCTACGAGCAGTACTTC
>TRBV7-3|15|TRBD2|TRBJ2-5|.
CASSMTSGRAETQYF
TGTGCCAGCAGCATGACTAGCGGGAGGGCAGAGACCCAGTACTTC
>TRBV29-1|10|.|TRBJ1-1|.
CSVGGTEAFF
TGCAGCGTTGGGGGCACTGAAGCTTTCTTT
>TRBV20-1|11|.|TRBJ1-3|.
CSAPIGNTIYF
TGCAGTGCCCCAATTGGAAACACCATATATTTT
>TRBV5-6|15|TRBD2|TRBJ2-5|large
CASSSGGGGGETQYF
TGTGCCAGCAGCTCCGGGGGGGGAGGGGGAGAGACCCAGTACTTC
>TRBV20-1|11|.|TRBJ1-2|medium-sized
CSARRDYGYTF
TGCAGTGCTAGGAGGGACTATGGCTACACCTTC
>TRBV12-3/TRBV12-4|12|.|TRBJ2-7|.
CASSKGGLEQYF
TGCGCCAGCAGTAAGGGGGGGCTCGAGCAGTACTTC
>TRBV20-1|13|.|TRBJ1-2|medium-sized
CSASPMGGGGYTF
TGCAGTGCTAGCCCGATGGGGGGCGGTGGCTACACCTTC
>TRBV5-6|15|TRBD2|TRBJ2-1|many
CASSGSGRAYNEQFF
TGTGCCAGCAGCGGGAGCGGGAGAGCCTACAATGAGCAGTTCTTC
>TRBV7-2|14|.|TRBJ2-1|.
CASRQYGVTNEQFF
TGTGCCAGCAGGCAGTACGGGGTAACTAATGAGCAGTTCTTC
>TRBV5-5|15|TRBD2|TRBJ2-7|many
CASSPVAGGPYEQYF
TGTGCCAGCAGCCCAGTAGCGGGAGGGCCTTACGAGCAGTACTTC
>TRBV7-2|14|.|TRBJ2-7|.
CASSPPSAGSTRVF
TGTGCCAGCAGCCCCCCTAGCGCGGGGTCCACGAGAGTCTTC
>TRBV6-1|13|.|TRBJ1-6|once
CASSDGGNSPLHF
TGTGCCAGCAGTGACGGGGGAAATTCACCCCTCCACTTT
>TRBV19|15|.|TRBJ2-7|.
CASSIIGGQSYEQYF
TGTGCCAGTAGTATAATCGGGGGGCAATCCTACGAGCAGTACTTC
>TRBV4-2|16|TRBD2|TRBJ2-2|.
CASSQVLAGGTGELFF
TGTGCCAGCAGCCAAGTACTAGCGGGAGGTACCGGGGAGCTGTTTTTT
>TRBV29-1|14|TRBD1|TRBJ2-1|.
CSVRAGGAYNEQFF
TGCAGCGTTCGGGCAGGGGGCGCTTACAATGAGCAGTTCTTC
>TRBV20-1|15|TRBD2|TRBJ2-7|.
CSAQGLAGGTYEQYF
TGCAGTGCTCAGGGACTAGCGGGAGGTACCTACGAGCAGTACTTC
>TRBV7-3|18|TRBD2|TRBJ2-1|.
CASSLRAYSGRAVNEQFF
TGTGCCAGCAGCTTAAGGGCGTATTCCGGGAGGGCGGTGAATGAGCAGTTCTTC
>TRBV20-1|13|TRBD1|TRBJ2-5|.
CSARETGRETQYF
TGCAGTGCTAGAGAGACAGGGCGGGAGACCCAGTACTTC
>TRBV14|18|TRBD2|TRBJ2-5|.
CASSQGLPGLAGGETQYF
TGTGCCAGCAGCCAAGGGCTTCCGGGACTAGCGGGAGGAGAGACCCAGTACTTC
>TRBV6-5|16|.|TRBJ2-7|.
CASSYSRFGSSYEQYF
TGTGCCAGCAGTTACTCTAGATTCGGCTCCTCCTACGAGCAGTACTTC
>TRBV6-5|17|TRBD2|TRBJ2-3|many
CASRTNPGLAATDTQYF
TGTGCCAGCAGAACTAATCCGGGACTAGCGGCGACAGATACGCAGTATTTT
>TRBV19|15|TRBD2|TRBJ2-3|.
CASSWGGRASDTQYF
TGTGCCAGTAGTTGGGGCGGGAGGGCCTCGGATACGCAGTATTTT
>TRBV3-1|18|TRBD2|TRBJ2-1|.
CASSQEGLAGGPRAEQFF
TGTGCCAGCAGCCAAGAGGGACTAGCGGGAGGGCCTAGAGCTGAGCAGTTCTTC
>TRBV2|14|TRBD1|TRBJ1-2|.
CASSETDRGYGYTF
TGTGCCAGCAGTGAAACGGACAGGGGTTATGGCTACACCTTC
>TRBV7-7|13|.|TRBJ1-1|.
CASSLTQNTEAFF
TGTGCCAGCAGCCTTACACAAAACACTGAAGCTTTCTTT
>TRBV18|13|.|TRBJ2-7|many
CASSVNRNGEQYF
TGTGCCAGCTCAGTAAACAGGAACGGCGAGCAGTACTTC
>TRBV19|19|TRBD2|TRBJ2-1|.
CASNVPRTSGRSSYNEQFF
TGTGCCAGTAACGTCCCTCGGACTAGCGGGAGGAGCTCCTACAATGAGCAGTTCTTC
>TRBV20-1|14|.|TRBJ2-3|.
CSASRGESTDTQYF
TGCAGTGCTAGTAGGGGCGAAAGCACAGATACGCAGTATTTT
>TRBV7-6|10|.|TRBJ2-1|.
CASSTNEQFF
TGTGCCAGCAGCACCAATGAGCAGTTCTTC
>TRBV7-2|15|TRBD2|TRBJ2-5|.
CASSPSGRASETQYF
TGTGCCAGCAGCCCTAGCGGGAGGGCCTCAGAGACCCAGTACTTC
>TRBV2|14|TRBD1|TRBJ1-5|.
CASSDGDRAKPQHF
TGTGCCAGCAGTGATGGGGACAGGGCTAAGCCCCAGCATTTT
>TRBV28|13|.|TRBJ2-7|.
CASSFTLLPEQYF
TGTGCCAGCAGTTTTACCCTACTCCCCGAGCAGTACTTC
>TRBV7-9|14|TRBD1|TRBJ2-7|.
CASSGQGDLREQYF
TGTGCCAGCAGCGGACAGGGTGACCTTAGGGAGCAGTACTTC
>TRBV20-1|14|TRBD1|TRBJ2-3|medium-sized
CSARWTGRRDTQYF
TGCAGTGCAAGATGGACAGGGCGGAGGGATACGCAGTATTTT
>TRBV7-8|16|TRBD2|TRBJ2-3|once
CASSTDSGSSTDTQYF
TGTGCCAGCAGCACGGATAGCGGGAGTAGCACAGATACGCAGTATTTT
>TRBV5-8|14|TRBD1|TRBJ2-3|many
CASSGSGGADTQYF
TGTGCCAGCAGCGGCTCAGGGGGCGCGGATACGCAGTATTTT
>TRBV19|18|TRBD2|TRBJ2-3|.
CASRAGLAGADGTDTQYF
TGTGCCAGTAGAGCGGGACTAGCGGGAGCGGATGGCACAGATACGCAGTATTTT